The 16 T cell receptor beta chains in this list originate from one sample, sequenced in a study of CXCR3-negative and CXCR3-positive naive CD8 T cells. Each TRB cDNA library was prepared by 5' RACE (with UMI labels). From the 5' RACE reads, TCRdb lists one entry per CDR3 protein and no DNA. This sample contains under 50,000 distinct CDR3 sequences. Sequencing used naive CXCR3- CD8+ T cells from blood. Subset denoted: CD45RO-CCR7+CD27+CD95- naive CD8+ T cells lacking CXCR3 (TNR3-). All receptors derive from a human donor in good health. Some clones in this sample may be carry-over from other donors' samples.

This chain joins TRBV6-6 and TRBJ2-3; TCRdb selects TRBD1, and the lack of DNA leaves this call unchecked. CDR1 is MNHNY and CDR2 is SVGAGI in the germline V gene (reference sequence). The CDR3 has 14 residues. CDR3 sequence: CASSDPGQTDTQYF.

This chain's CDR3 is CASSLTGQKPYEQYF. The chain couples TRBV27 to TRBJ2-7; TCRdb's D call, TRBD1, is unchecked because there is no DNA. This CDR3 has 15 residues. Germline CDR1 reads MNHEY; CDR2 reads SMNVEV (reference sequence).

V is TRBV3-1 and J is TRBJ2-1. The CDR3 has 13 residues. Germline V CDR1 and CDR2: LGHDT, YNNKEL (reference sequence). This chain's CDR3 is CASSQEAYNEQFF.

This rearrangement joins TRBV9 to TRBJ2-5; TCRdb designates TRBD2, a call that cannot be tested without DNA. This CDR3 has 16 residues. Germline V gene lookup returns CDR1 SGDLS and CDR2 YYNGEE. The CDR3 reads CASSVGRGALQETQYF. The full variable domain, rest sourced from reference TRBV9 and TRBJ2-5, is DSGVTQTPKHLITATGQRVTLRCSPRSGDLSVYWYQQSLDQGLQFLIQYYNGEERAKGNILERFSAQQFPDLHSELNLSSLELGDSALYFCASSVGRGALQETQYFGPGTRLLVL.

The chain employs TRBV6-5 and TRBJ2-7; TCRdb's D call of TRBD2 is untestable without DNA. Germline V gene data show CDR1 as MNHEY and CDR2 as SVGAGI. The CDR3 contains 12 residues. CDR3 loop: CASGPEGSEQYF.

CDR3 residues: CASSSRTSNEQYF. J is TRBJ2-7 and V is TRBV28; TCRdb's D call, TRBD2, is unchecked because there is no DNA. The CDR3 loop spans 13 amino acids. The germline V gene has CDR1 MDHEN and CDR2 SYDVKM.

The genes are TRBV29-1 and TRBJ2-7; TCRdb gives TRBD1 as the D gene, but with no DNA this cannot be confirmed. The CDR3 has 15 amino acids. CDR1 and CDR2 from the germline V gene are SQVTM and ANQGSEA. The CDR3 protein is CSVVSWDTPSYEQYF.

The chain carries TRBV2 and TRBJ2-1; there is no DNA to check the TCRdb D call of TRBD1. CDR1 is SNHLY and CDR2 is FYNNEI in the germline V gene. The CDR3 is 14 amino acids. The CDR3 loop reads CASRQGLLVDEQFF.

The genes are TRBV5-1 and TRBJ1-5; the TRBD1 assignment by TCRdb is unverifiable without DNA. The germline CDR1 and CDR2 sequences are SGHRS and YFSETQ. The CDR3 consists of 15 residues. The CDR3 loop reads CASSQDSYDNQPQHF.

CDR3 protein: CASSLSGGYEQYF. The chain links TRBV7-3 to TRBJ2-7; TCRdb's D call, TRBD1, is unchecked because there is no DNA. The CDR3 is 13 amino acids. Germline V lookup: CDR1 SGHTA, CDR2 FQGTGA.

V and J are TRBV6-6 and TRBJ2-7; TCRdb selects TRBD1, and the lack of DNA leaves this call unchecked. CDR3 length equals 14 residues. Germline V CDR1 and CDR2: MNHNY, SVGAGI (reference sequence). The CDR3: CASSYRGEGYEQYF.

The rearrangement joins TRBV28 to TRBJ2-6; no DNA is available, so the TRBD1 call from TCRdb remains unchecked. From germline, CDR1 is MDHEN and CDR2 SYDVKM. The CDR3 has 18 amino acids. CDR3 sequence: CASSLRPGAYSGANVLTF.

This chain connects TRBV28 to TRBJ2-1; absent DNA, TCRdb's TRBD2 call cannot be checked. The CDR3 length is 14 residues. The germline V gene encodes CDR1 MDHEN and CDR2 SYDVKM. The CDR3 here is CASSLSGTNNEQFF.

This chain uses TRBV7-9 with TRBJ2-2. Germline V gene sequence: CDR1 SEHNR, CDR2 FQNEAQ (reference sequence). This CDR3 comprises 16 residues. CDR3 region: CASSPERSANTGELFF. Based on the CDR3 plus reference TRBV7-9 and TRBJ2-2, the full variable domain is DTGVSQNPRHKITKRGQNVTFRCDPISEHNRLYWYRQTLGQGPEFLTYFQNEAQLEKSRLLSDRFSAERPKGSFSTLEIQRTEQGDSAMYLCASSPERSANTGELFFGEGSRLTVL.

CDR3 region: CSAPLGGDEQYF. The chain carries TRBV20-1 and TRBJ2-7; the TRBD1 assignment by TCRdb is unverifiable without DNA. The germline gives CDR1 DFQATT, CDR2 SNEGSKA (reference sequence). This CDR3 has 12 amino acids.

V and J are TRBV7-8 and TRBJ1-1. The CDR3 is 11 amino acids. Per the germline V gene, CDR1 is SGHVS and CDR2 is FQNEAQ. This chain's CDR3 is CASSSPSEAFF.